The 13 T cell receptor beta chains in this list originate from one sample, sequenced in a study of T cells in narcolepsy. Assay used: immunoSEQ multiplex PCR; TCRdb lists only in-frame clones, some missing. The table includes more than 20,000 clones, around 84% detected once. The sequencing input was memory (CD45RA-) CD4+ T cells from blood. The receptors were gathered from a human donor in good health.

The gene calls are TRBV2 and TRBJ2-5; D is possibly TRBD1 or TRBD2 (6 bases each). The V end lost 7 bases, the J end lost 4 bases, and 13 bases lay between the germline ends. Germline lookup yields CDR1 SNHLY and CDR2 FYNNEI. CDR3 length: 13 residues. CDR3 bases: TGTGCCAGCACGTCCCGGGGGCGAGAGACCCAGTACTTC. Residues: CASTSRGRETQYF.

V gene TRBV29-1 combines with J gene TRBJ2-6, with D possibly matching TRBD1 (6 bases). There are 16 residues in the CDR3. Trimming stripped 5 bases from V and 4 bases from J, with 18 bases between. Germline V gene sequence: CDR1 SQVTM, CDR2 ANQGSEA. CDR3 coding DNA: TGCAGCGTTAGCTCCCAGGGGCCGGGGGGGGCCAACGTCCTGACTTTC. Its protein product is CSVSSQGPGGANVLTF.

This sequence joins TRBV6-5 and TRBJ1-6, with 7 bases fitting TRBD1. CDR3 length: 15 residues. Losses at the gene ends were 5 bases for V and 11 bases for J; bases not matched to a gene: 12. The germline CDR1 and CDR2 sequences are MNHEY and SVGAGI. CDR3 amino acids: CASSQRQGGVAPLHF. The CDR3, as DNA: TGTGCCAGCAGTCAACGTCAGGGGGGAGTCGCACCCCTCCACTTT.

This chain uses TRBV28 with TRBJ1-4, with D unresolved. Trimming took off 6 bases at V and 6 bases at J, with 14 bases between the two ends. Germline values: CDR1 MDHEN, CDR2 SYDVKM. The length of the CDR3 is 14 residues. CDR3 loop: CASREGSSDEKLFF. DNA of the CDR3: TGTGCCAGCAGAGAGGGTAGTAGCGATGAAAAACTGTTTTTT. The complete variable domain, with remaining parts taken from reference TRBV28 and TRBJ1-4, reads DVKVTQSSRYLVKRTGEKVFLECVQDMDHENMFWYRQDPGLGLRLIYFSYDVKMKEKGDIPEGYSVSREKKERFSLILESASTNQTSMYLCASREGSSDEKLFFGSGTQLSVL.

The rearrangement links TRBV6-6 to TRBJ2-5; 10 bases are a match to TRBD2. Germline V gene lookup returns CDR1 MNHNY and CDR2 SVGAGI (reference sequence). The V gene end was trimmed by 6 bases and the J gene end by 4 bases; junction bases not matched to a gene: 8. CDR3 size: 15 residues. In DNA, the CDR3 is TGTGCCAGCAGCCGGGAAGCGGGGGGGGTAGAGACCCAGTACTTC. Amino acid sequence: CASSREAGGVETQYF.

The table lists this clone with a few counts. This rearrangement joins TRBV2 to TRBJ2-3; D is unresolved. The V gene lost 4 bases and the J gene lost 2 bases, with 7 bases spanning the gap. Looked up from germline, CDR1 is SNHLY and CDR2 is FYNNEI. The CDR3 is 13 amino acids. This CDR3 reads CASSGPFTDTQYF. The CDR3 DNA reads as TGTGCCAGCAGTGGACCCTTCACAGATACGCAGTATTTT.

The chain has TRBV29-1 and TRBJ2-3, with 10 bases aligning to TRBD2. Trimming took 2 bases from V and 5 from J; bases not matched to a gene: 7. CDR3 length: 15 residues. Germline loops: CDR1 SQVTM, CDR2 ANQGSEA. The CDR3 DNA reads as TGCAGCGTTGAAACTTCGGCTAGCGGGAGAGATACGCAGTATTTT. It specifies CSVETSASGRDTQYF.

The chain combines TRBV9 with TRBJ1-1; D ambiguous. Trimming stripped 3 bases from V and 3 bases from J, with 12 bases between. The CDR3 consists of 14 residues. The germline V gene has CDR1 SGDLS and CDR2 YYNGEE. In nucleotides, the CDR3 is TGTGCCAGCAGCGCATTGGACGGCCACACTGAAGCTTTCTTT. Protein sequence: CASSALDGHTEAFF.

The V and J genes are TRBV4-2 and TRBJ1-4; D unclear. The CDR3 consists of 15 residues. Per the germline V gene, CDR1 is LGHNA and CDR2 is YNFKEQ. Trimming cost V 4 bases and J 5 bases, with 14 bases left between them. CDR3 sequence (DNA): TGTGCCAGCAGCCTCGCGAACAGTAAAAATGAAAAACTGTTTTTT. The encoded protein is CASSLANSKNEKLFF.

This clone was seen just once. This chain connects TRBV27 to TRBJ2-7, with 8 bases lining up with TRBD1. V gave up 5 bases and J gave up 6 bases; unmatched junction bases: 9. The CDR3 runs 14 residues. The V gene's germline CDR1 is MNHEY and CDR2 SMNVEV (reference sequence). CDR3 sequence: CASSLWTGMCEQYF. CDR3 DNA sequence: TGTGCCAGCAGTCTTTGGACAGGGATGTGCGAGCAGTACTTC.

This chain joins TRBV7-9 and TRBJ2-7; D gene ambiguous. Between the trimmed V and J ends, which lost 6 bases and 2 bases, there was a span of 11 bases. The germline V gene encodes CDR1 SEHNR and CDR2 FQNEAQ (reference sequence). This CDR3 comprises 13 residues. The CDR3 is CASSTEFTYEQYF. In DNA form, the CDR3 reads TGTGCCAGCAGTACGGAGTTCACCTACGAGCAGTACTTC.

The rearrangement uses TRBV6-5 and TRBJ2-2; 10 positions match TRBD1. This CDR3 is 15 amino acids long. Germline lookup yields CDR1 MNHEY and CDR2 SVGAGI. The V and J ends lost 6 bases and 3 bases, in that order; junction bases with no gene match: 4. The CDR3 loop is CASRGTGADTGELFF. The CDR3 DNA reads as TGTGCCAGCAGGGGGACAGGGGCCGACACCGGGGAGCTGTTTTTT.

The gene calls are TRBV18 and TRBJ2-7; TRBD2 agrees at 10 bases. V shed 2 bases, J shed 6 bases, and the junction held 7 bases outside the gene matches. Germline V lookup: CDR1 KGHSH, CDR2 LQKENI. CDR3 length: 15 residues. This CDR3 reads CASSPVLAGAGEQYF. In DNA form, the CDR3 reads TGTGCCAGCTCACCAGTCCTAGCGGGAGCAGGCGAGCAGTACTTC.